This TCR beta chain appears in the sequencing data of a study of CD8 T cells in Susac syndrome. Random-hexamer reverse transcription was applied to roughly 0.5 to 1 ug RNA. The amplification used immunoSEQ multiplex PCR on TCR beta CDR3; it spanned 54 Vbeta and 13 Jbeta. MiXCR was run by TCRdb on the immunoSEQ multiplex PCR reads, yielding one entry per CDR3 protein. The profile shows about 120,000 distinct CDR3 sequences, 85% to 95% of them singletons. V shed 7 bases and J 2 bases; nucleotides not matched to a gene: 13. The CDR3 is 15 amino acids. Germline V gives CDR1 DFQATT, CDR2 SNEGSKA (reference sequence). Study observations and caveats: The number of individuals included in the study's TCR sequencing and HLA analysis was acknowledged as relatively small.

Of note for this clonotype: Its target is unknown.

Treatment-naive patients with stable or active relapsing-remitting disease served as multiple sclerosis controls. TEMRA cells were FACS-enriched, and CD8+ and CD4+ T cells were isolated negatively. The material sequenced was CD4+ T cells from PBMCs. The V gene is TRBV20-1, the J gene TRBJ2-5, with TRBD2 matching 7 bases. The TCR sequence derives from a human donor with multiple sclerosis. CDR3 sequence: CSVNNVPGGQETQYF. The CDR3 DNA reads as TGCAGTGTAAACAATGTTCCGGGGGGACAAGAGACCCAGTACTTC.